The 7 T cell receptor beta chains listed next were all sequenced from one sample in a study of lymphopenia after photon versus proton radiotherapy. The repertoire was sequenced with immunoSEQ multiplex PCR; TCRdb's copy has only in-frame clones and lacks some. This repertoire shows tens of thousands of clones, roughly 93% found once; its top ten account for approximately 2.6%. This sample comprised peripheral blood, obtained from a patient treated with photon-based radiotherapy. The receptors stem from a woman in her 70s with pancreatic cancer.

V usage is TRBV19 and J usage is TRBJ2-5, with 9 bases that match TRBD2. CDR1 is LNHDA and CDR2 is SQIVND in the germline V gene (reference sequence). CDR3 length: 13 residues. The trim removed 7 bases at V and 4 bases at J, leaving 4 bases unmatched. The CDR3 sequence is CASKPAGGETQYF. The DNA of the CDR3 is TGTGCCAGTAAGCCAGCGGGAGGAGAGACCCAGTACTTC.

The chain employs TRBV14 and TRBJ1-1, with D possibly TRBD1 on 5 matching bases. There are 15 residues in the CDR3. V lost 4 bases and J 1 base, leaving 13 bases between the germline ends. The V gene's germline CDR1 is SGHDN and CDR2 FVKESK. CDR3: CASSLRTGRNTEAFF. The DNA of the CDR3 is TGTGCCAGCAGCCTTCGGACGGGACGGAACACTGAAGCTTTCTTT. Combining the CDR3 with reference TRBV14 and TRBJ1-1 gives the whole variable domain EAGVTQFPSHSVIEKGQTVTLRCDPISGHDNLYWYRRVMGKEIKFLLHFVKESKQDESGMPNNRFLAERTGGTYSTLKVQPAELEDSGVYFCASSLRTGRNTEAFFGQGTRLTVV.

The chain joins TRBV7-2 to TRBJ2-1; D is unclear. The V and J ends lost 1 base and 4 bases respectively, with 11 bases between them. Looked up from germline, CDR1 is SGHTA and CDR2 is FQGNSA. This CDR3 has 15 amino acids. The CDR3 coding sequence is TGTGCCAGCAGCTTAGGGTCGCAATATTACAATGAGCAGTTCTTC. Translating it yields CASSLGSQYYNEQFF.

This clone appeared once. The genes are TRBV20-1 and TRBJ2-3, with D uncertain. V was cut by 5 bases and J by 3 bases, with 3 bases left in between. The CDR3 runs to 10 residues. Germline V gives CDR1 DFQATT, CDR2 SNEGSKA (reference sequence). The CDR3 loop is CSAATDTQYF. The CDR3 DNA sequence: TGCAGTGCTGCAACAGATACGCAGTATTTT.

The DNA of the CDR3 is TGTGCCAGCTCACCGGGACAGGCCTCGGGCTACACCTTC. It codes for CASSPGQASGYTF. V is TRBV18 and J is TRBJ1-2; 8 bases map to TRBD1. This CDR3 region has 13 residues. J was trimmed by 8 bases and V by 3 bases; bases with no gene match: 5. Germline V gene data show CDR1 as KGHSH and CDR2 as LQKENI. Drawing the rest from reference TRBV18 and TRBJ1-2, the complete variable domain is NAGVMQNPRHLVRRRGQEARLRCSPMKGHSHVYWYRQLPEEGLKFMVYLQKENIIDESGMPKERFSAEFPKEGPSILRIQQVVRGDSAAYFCASSPGQASGYTFGSGTRLTVV.

The chain is built from TRBV2 and TRBJ1-2; D gene unclear. This CDR3 contains 15 residues. Trimming shortened V by 6 bases and J by 8 bases, and 22 bases separated the two germline ends. The V gene's germline CDR1 is SNHLY and CDR2 FYNNEI. In DNA form, the CDR3 reads TGTGCCAGCAGGACCCCCACCGAAGGGCTTCGGGGCTACACCTTC. Protein product: CASRTPTEGLRGYTF.

This rearrangement joins TRBV5-6 to TRBJ2-7; perhaps TRBD1 as D (5 bases). V lost 4 bases and J 4 bases, leaving 18 bases between the germline ends. Looked up from germline, CDR1 is SGHDT and CDR2 is YYEEEE. This CDR3 contains 15 residues. CDR3 DNA: TGTGCCAGCAGCCCCAGGGTTAAGGACGATTACGAGCAGTACTTC. This translates into CASSPRVKDDYEQYF.